Listed below are T cell receptor beta chains from one sample, sequenced in a study of human T cells and chemical hapten exposure. MiXCR was run by TCRdb on the RACE reads, yielding one entry per CDR3 protein. The sample has roughly 380,000 distinct CDR3 sequences, more than 4.5% seen once. The source was whole blood, collected in connection with sensitization to the hapten diphenylcyclopropenone (DPC). These receptors originate from a woman between 45 and 65 years old with alopecia areata. Some clones in this sample may be carry-over from other donors' samples. Both conserved end residues are part of each CDR3. Each record gives: CDR3 DNA, CDR3 protein, J gene, clone size, V gene, D gene. D genes are given only for firm matches. Clone size is stated in some rows and not others, as once, few, many or a class when expanded.

TGTGCCAGCAGTTACTCGACCCACCTGACAGTCGTGAACACTGAAGCTTTCTTT	CASSYSTHLTVVNTEAFF	TRBJ1-1	.	TRBV6-5	.
TGCAGCGTTGGGAAGGGGACAGATACGCAGTATTTT	CSVGKGTDTQYF	TRBJ2-3	few	TRBV29-1	.
TGTGCCAGCAGCCTTACCAACCTCGGAGATACTGAAGCTTTCTTT	CASSLTNLGDTEAFF	TRBJ1-1	few	TRBV13	.
TGTGCCACCCTTAGCACAGATACGCAGTATTTT	CATLSTDTQYF	TRBJ2-3	.	TRBV10-3	.
TGCGCCAGCAGCTTGAGGGGACTAGTTGCAGATACGCAGTATTTT	CASSLRGLVADTQYF	TRBJ2-3	many	TRBV5-1	TRBD2
TGTGCCAGCAGCTTAGAGTCAGGGGGAATGTCCGAGCAGTACTTC	CASSLESGGMSEQYF	TRBJ2-7	many	TRBV11-2	TRBD1
TGCGCCAGCAGTCAATCGACCGGGACAGGGCCCTACGAGCAGTACTTC	CASSQSTGTGPYEQYF	TRBJ2-7	.	TRBV23-1	TRBD1
TGTGCCAGCAGCTACGACAGGGAATTCACTGAAGCTTTCTTT	CASSYDREFTEAFF	TRBJ1-1	.	TRBV13	TRBD1
TGTGCCAGCAGCCTAAGGACTACCAACCAGGGAGAGACCCAGTACTTC	CASSLRTTNQGETQYF	TRBJ2-5	.	TRBV7-2	.
TGCAGCGCGAGGAGGACGACTAATGAAAAACTGTTTTTT	CSARRTTNEKLFF	TRBJ1-4	many	TRBV29-1	.
TGTGCCAGCACCCGACAGGGAGATCAGCCCCAGCATTTT	CASTRQGDQPQHF	TRBJ1-5	few	TRBV7-2	TRBD1
TGTGCCAGCTCACCACTGGGACAGGGATGGAACGAGCAGTACTTC	CASSPLGQGWNEQYF	TRBJ2-7	.	TRBV18	TRBD1
TGTGCCAGCAGTTTAAAGGGACTAGCGGGAGGGCCCTACAATGAGCAGTTCTTC	CASSLKGLAGGPYNEQFF	TRBJ2-1	.	TRBV28	TRBD2
TGTGCCAGCATTCTTAATTCAGGGGGGAACACTGAAGCTTTCTTT	CASILNSGGNTEAFF	TRBJ1-1	few	TRBV6-5	TRBD1
TGCAGTGCTAGATCGGGGGGCTTACTCCCCCACGAGCAGTACTTC	CSARSGGLLPHEQYF	TRBJ2-7	few	TRBV20-1	.
TGTGCCAGCAGTCCTAGCGGTGGGAGCTCCTACGAGCAGTACTTC	CASSPSGGSSYEQYF	TRBJ2-7	many	TRBV6-5	TRBD2
TGCGCCAGCAGCAGGGGACTAGCGGCCCACTTCACAGATACGCAGTATTTT	CASSRGLAAHFTDTQYF	TRBJ2-3	many	TRBV5-1	TRBD2
TGCGCCAGCAGCTTTTTGGCGGGGGAGACCCAGTACTTC	CASSFLAGETQYF	TRBJ2-5	few	TRBV5-1	.
TGTGCCAGCACCCAGGAAGGGGGAGAGCGTACAGATACGCAGTATTTT	CASTQEGGERTDTQYF	TRBJ2-3	.	TRBV5-5	.
TGCAGCGTTGAGAGGGGGGTAACCACAGATACGCAGTATTTT	CSVERGVTTDTQYF	TRBJ2-3	many	TRBV29-1	.
TGTGCCAGCAGTTCGAGGACAGGGTGGACCGCTGAAGCTTTCTTT	CASSSRTGWTAEAFF	TRBJ1-1	few	TRBV27	TRBD1
TGCAGCGTTGCCAGGGTCGGTGAAAAACTGTTTTTT	CSVARVGEKLFF	TRBJ1-4	few	TRBV29-1	.
TGTGCCAGCAGCCAAGATCCGGGCGGGGTCTCCTACGAGCAGTACTTC	CASSQDPGGVSYEQYF	TRBJ2-7	few	TRBV4-2	.
TGTGCCAGCAGTGGGACAGGGGACCAGGGGGAGCAGTACTTC	CASSGTGDQGEQYF	TRBJ2-7	many	TRBV6-5	TRBD1
TGTGCCAGCAGTGACTCGTCTCAGGGGGCAGATACGCAGTATTTT	CASSDSSQGADTQYF	TRBJ2-3	many	TRBV6-4	TRBD1
TGTGCCAGCAGCAAAGTACTAGCGGGAGACCACGAGCAGTACTTC	CASSKVLAGDHEQYF	TRBJ2-7	.	TRBV21-1	.
TGTGCCAGCAGCTATGGACCCAGCTACGAGCAGTACTTC	CASSYGPSYEQYF	TRBJ2-7	few	TRBV7-9	.
TGTGCCAGCAGCTTAAGGGGGCGGGTCACAGATACGCAGTATTTT	CASSLRGRVTDTQYF	TRBJ2-3	.	TRBV7-2	TRBD1
TGTGCCAGCAGCCCCGCGGGAGTTCGCACAGATACGCAGTATTTT	CASSPAGVRTDTQYF	TRBJ2-3	many	TRBV28	TRBD2
TGCAGTGCCGGAGGAGGACTCTTGAACACTGAAGCTTTCTTT	CSAGGGLLNTEAFF	TRBJ1-1	many	TRBV20-1	.
TGTGCCAGCAGCTACAACCGGGCACGGGACATACCCCCTTATCGTTTGACTGAAGCTTTCTTT	CASSYNRARDIPPYRLTEAFF	TRBJ1-1	many	TRBV5-5	.
TGTGCCAGCAGTGAAGGGGCCGGGACAGGGGGGACCTACGAGCAGTACTTC	CASSEGAGTGGTYEQYF	TRBJ2-7	few	TRBV6-1	TRBD1
TGCGCCAGCAGCCCTGCCAGGGGGCCGACACTCTACAATGAGCAGTTCTTC	CASSPARGPTLYNEQFF	TRBJ2-1	few	TRBV4-1	TRBD1
TGCGCCAGCAGCCAACTACCGGCAGATACGCAGTATTTT	CASSQLPADTQYF	TRBJ2-3	.	TRBV4-3	.
TGCGCCAGCAGCCCTGAAGGGTTGAATCAGCCCCAGCATTTT	CASSPEGLNQPQHF	TRBJ1-5	few	TRBV5-1	.
TGTGCCACCAGTGATCGGTCTGGGGGGGATGAGCAGTTCTTC	CATSDRSGGDEQFF	TRBJ2-1	.	TRBV24-1	TRBD2
TGTGCCAGCAGTCGGCTCGACAATCAGCCCCAGCATTTT	CASSRLDNQPQHF	TRBJ1-5	many	TRBV27	.
TGCGCCAGCAGCTTGGCCCCAAGCGGGGATGTCTATGAGCAGTTCTTC	CASSLAPSGDVYEQFF	TRBJ2-1	.	TRBV5-1	TRBD2
TGTGCCAGCGGGGTGGGCCCCTACGAGCAGTACTTC	CASGVGPYEQYF	TRBJ2-7	few	TRBV7-8	.
TGTGCCAGCAGCCTACAAACAGGGGGTACTGAAAAACTGTTTTTT	CASSLQTGGTEKLFF	TRBJ1-4	few	TRBV14	TRBD1
TGCGCCAGCAGTCTGACGGGACAGGGCATTTTGGGGCCACCCCTCCACTTT	CASSLTGQGILGPPLHF	TRBJ1-6	many	TRBV4-1	TRBD1
TGTGCCAGCAGCCCAAGGACTAGCGTACAAGAGACCCAGTACTTC	CASSPRTSVQETQYF	TRBJ2-5	.	TRBV9	TRBD2
TGTGCCAGCAGCTTAGTCGGTATTCGTAATGAAAAACTGTTTTTT	CASSLVGIRNEKLFF	TRBJ1-4	few	TRBV7-8	.
TGTGCCAGCAAGGAAAAGACCTTATACAATGAGCAGTTCTTC	CASKEKTLYNEQFF	TRBJ2-1	.	TRBV6-5	.
TGTGCCAGCAGCTTAGAACAGGGGGCGAGGGAAAAACTGTTTTTT	CASSLEQGAREKLFF	TRBJ1-4	few	TRBV7-9	TRBD1
TGTGCCAGCAGTCGACTAGCGGGAGTTCCCAATGAGCAGTTCTTC	CASSRLAGVPNEQFF	TRBJ2-1	many	TRBV12-3/TRBV12-4	TRBD2
TGTGCCAGCAGCGAGTGGGAGCGCGACACTGAAGCTTTCTTT	CASSEWERDTEAFF	TRBJ1-1	many	TRBV9	.
TGTGCCAGTAGTAGAGACGGTAGCTCCTACAATGAGCAGTTCTTC	CASSRDGSSYNEQFF	TRBJ2-1	many	TRBV19	.
TGTGCCAGCAGCGGGGAGGGCAGGGGAGGCACTGAAGCTTTCTTT	CASSGEGRGGTEAFF	TRBJ1-1	.	TRBV5-4	.
TGTGCCAGCAGCCCTTCGCTGGATACGCAGTATTTT	CASSPSLDTQYF	TRBJ2-3	many	TRBV7-2	.
TGCAGTGCGGGTCCCGGGACGAGGAATGAGCAGTTCTTC	CSAGPGTRNEQFF	TRBJ2-1	few	TRBV20-1	.
TGTGCCTGGAATCCGCACGGTCTGAACACTGAAGCTTTCTTT	CAWNPHGLNTEAFF	TRBJ1-1	.	TRBV30	.
TGTGCCAGCAGCTTGTGGGATCTCACCTACGAGCAGTACTTC	CASSLWDLTYEQYF	TRBJ2-7	.	TRBV11-2	.
TGTGCCAGCAGCCCCCGACTAGCCAGCGGGGGAGGCGAGCAGTACTTC	CASSPRLASGGGEQYF	TRBJ2-7	.	TRBV4-2	TRBD2
TGTGCCAGCAGCGCCAGCGGGGGGGCGGTAGAGACCCAGTACTTC	CASSASGGAVETQYF	TRBJ2-5	few	TRBV9	TRBD2